The next 9 T cell receptor beta chains were all read from a single sample in a study of spatial heterogeneity in lung cancer. Notes on the study in general: Tumor mutation count correlated with how many alpha and beta TCRs expanded intratumorally.

One entry per CDR3 protein results from TCRdb running MiXCR on the 5' RACE reads. Of some 9,400 distinct CDR3 sequences listed, roughly 3% are singletons. Stated time point: sample taken at primary tumor resection. Their antigens remain unidentified. Sequences were derived from lung tumor tissue, sampled at surgery. The receptors here all came from a male donor with early-stage non-small cell lung cancer.

Relative to its sample, this clonotype is medium-sized. The chain recombines TRBV7-8 with TRBJ2-1, with TRBD2 matching 13 bases. The CDR3 is 17 residues long. V shed 1 base, J shed 5 bases, and the junction held 5 bases outside the gene matches. Germline CDR1 is SGHVS and CDR2 is FQNEAQ. Here the CDR3 DNA reads TGTGCCAGCAGCTTAGGATCACTAGCGGGGGGGAACAATGAGCAGTTCTTC. Its translation is CASSLGSLAGGNNEQFF.

This clonotype was detected many times. The chain combines TRBV12-3 or TRBV12-4 with TRBJ1-5, with a weak D call TRBD1 (6 bases). The CDR3 spans 14 residues. V was pared by 1 base and J by 7 bases, with 11 bases between. CDR3 in DNA: TGTGCCAGCAGTTTAGAACAGGGAGGCCAGCCCCAGCATTTT. This gives the protein CASSLEQGGQPQHF.

This clonotype has at least ten counts. The chain is built from TRBV10-3 and TRBJ1-1, with D perhaps TRBD1 (5 bases). The CDR3 spans 13 residues. Germline assignment: CDR1 ENHRY and CDR2 SYGVKD. V was shortened by 6 bases and J by 2 bases, with 10 bases between the two germline ends. Here the CDR3 DNA reads TGTGCCATCAGCTCGACAGTCAACACTGAAGCTTTCTTT. This codes for CAISSTVNTEAFF.

Ten or more counts support this clonotype. The chain couples TRBV28 to TRBJ2-3; TRBD2 aligns across 8 bases. The CDR3 runs to 14 residues. The V segment lost 6 bases and the J segment 0 bases; nucleotides outside the gene matches: 2. Per germline, CDR1 MDHEN and CDR2 SYDVKM. As DNA, the CDR3 is TGTGCCAGCAGAAAGCGGGGGAGCACAGATACGCAGTATTTT. This codes for CASRKRGSTDTQYF.

Ten or more counts support this clonotype. The genes are TRBV30 and TRBJ1-2; D unclear. V was trimmed by 0 bases and J by 10 bases, leaving 12 bases between them. Per the germline V gene, CDR1 is GTSNPN and CDR2 is SVGIG (reference sequence). The CDR3 consists of 12 residues. The CDR3 DNA is TGTGCCTGGAGTGTCATTGGGGTCTCCTACACCTTC. It is translated as CAWSVIGVSYTF. The full variable domain, with the rest looked up from reference TRBV30 and TRBJ1-2, is SQTIHQWPATLVQPVGSPLSLECTVEGTSNPNLYWYRQAAGRGLQLLFYSVGIGQISSEVPQNLSASRPQDRQFILSSKKLLLSDSGFYLCAWSVIGVSYTFGSGTRLTVV.

This clonotype appeared a few times. The chain uses TRBV21-1 and TRBJ2-6. TRBV21-1 is reported as a pseudogene. The CDR3 totals 17 residues. The CDR3 sequence is CASSKCRRHSGANVLTF. For the CDR3, the DNA is TGTGCCAGCAGCAAATGTAGACGGCACTCTGGGGCCAACGTCCTGACTTTC.

Ten or more counts support this clonotype. J is TRBJ2-2 and V is TRBV4-3; D remains ambiguous. In germline, CDR1 is LGHNA, CDR2 YSLEER. Trimming stripped 0 bases from V and 2 bases from J, with 7 bases between. This CDR3 has 15 residues. The CDR3 region is CASSQDNRNTGELFF. In nucleotides, the CDR3 is TGCGCCAGCAGCCAAGACAACAGAAACACCGGGGAGCTGTTTTTT.

This clonotype was observed many times. This sequence joins TRBV29-1 and TRBJ2-2; D tentatively reads TRBD1 or TRBD2 (5 bases each). Trimming took 8 bases from V and 5 from J, leaving 12 bases between them. Per the germline V gene, CDR1 is SQVTM and CDR2 is ANQGSEA. The CDR3 covers 12 residues. CDR3 region: CSYRGSTGELFF. The DNA of the CDR3 is TGCAGCTACCGGGGCAGTACCGGGGAGCTGTTTTTT.

This clonotype ranks as medium-sized. The chain links TRBV20-1 to TRBJ2-2; D perhaps matches TRBD2 (6 bases). The V gene lost 3 bases and the J gene lost 4 bases, with 9 bases spanning the gap. The germline CDR1 and CDR2 sequences are DFQATT and SNEGSKA (reference sequence). The CDR3 is made up of 13 amino acids. CDR3 coding DNA: TGCAGTGCTAGGGAGGGATCCACCGGGGAGCTGTTTTTT. Translation gives CSAREGSTGELFF.